The 18 T cell receptor beta chains listed next were all sequenced from one sample in a study of blood T cell repertoires in COVID-19. Only in-frame clones appear in the TCRdb table, and some are missing; sequencing was by immunoSEQ multiplex PCR. In the table there are about 220,000 clones, about 91% of which are singletons. Sequencing was done on a sample of PBMCs or T cells enriched from blood (not recorded which). The receptors were sampled from a woman between 50 and 59 years old with acute COVID-19.

As DNA, the CDR3 is TGCGCCAGCAGCTTCCGACAGGGGGGACAAGAGACCCAGTACTTC. Translating it yields CASSFRQGGQETQYF. The chain has TRBV5-1 and TRBJ2-5; TRBD1 matches at 9 bases. The CDR3 length is 15 residues. V shed 2 bases and J 2 bases; nucleotides not matched to a gene: 4. Germline CDR1 reads SGHRS; CDR2 reads YFSETQ.

The V and J genes are TRBV10-3 and TRBJ2-3; D may be TRBD2 (5 bases). This CDR3 is 15 amino acids long. Trimming removed 0 bases from V and 0 bases from J, with 7 bases in between. Germline CDR1 reads ENHRY; CDR2 reads SYGVKD. CDR3 sequence reads: CAISESERSTDTQYF. DNA of the CDR3: TGTGCCATCAGTGAGTCGGAGCGGAGCACAGATACGCAGTATTTT.

The genes are TRBV7-9 and TRBJ1-4; 7 nucleotides line up with TRBD1. Germline V lookup: CDR1 SEHNR, CDR2 FQNEAQ (reference sequence). The CDR3 has 17 amino acids. V trimming: 5 bases; J trimming: 0 bases; junction bases outside the gene matches: 9. CDR3 in amino acids: CASSPDRRSATNEKLFF. The CDR3 nucleotides read TGTGCCAGCAGCCCGGACAGGCGTTCTGCAACTAATGAAAAACTGTTTTTT.

V usage is TRBV9 and J usage is TRBJ1-5; 8 positions match TRBD1. V lost 3 bases and J lost 8; bases outside the gene matches: 4. CDR1 is SGDLS, CDR2 YYNGEE, per germline. There are 13 residues in the CDR3. CDR3 in amino acids: CASSGQGREPQHF. The CDR3 region has the DNA TGTGCCAGCAGCGGACAGGGGAGAGAGCCCCAGCATTTT.

The rearrangement links TRBV12-2 to TRBJ1-2; TRBD1, the table's D call, lacks a check against the DNA. TRBV12-2 is a documented pseudogene. This CDR3 is built from 15 residues. The CDR3 DNA follows: TGTGCAAGTCGCACCGGGACAGGGGGCAACTATGGCTACACCTTC. Encoded protein: CASRTGTGGNYGYTF.

V is TRBV7-3 and J is TRBJ2-2; TRBD2 matches 13 bases. The V and J ends lost 2 bases and 5 bases, in that order; junction bases with no gene match: 2. CDR3 size: 16 residues. Looked up from germline, CDR1 is SGHTA and CDR2 is FQGTGA. The CDR3 DNA reads as TGTGCCAGCAGCTTAGGGACTAGCGGGATTACCGGGGAGCTGTTTTTT. The encoded protein is CASSLGTSGITGELFF.

The chain uses TRBV4-3 and TRBJ2-7, with 7 bases lining up with TRBD1. V gave up 3 bases and J gave up 6 bases; unmatched junction bases: 14. Looked up from germline, CDR1 is LGHNA and CDR2 is YSLEER. The CDR3 spans 16 residues. CDR3 bases: TGCGCCAGCAGCCAGACGACGGGACAGCGAGGGGTCGAGCAGTACTTC. The encoded protein is CASSQTTGQRGVEQYF.

This chain joins TRBV5-1 and TRBJ2-1, with 7 nucleotides matching TRBD1. Germline CDR1 reads SGHRS; CDR2 reads YFSETQ. This CDR3 contains 13 residues. V lost 3 bases to trimming and J lost 6 bases; unmatched junction nucleotides: 3. CDR3 sequence: CASSSDRANEQFF. The CDR3 DNA is TGCGCCAGCAGCTCCGACAGGGCCAATGAGCAGTTCTTC. The full variable domain, completed using reference TRBV5-1 and TRBJ2-1, is KAGVTQTPRYLIKTRGQQVTLSCSPISGHRSVSWYQQTPGQGLQFLFEYFSETQRNKGNFPGRFSGRQFSNSRSEMNVSTLELGDSALYLCASSSDRANEQFFGPGTRLTVL.

The J gene is TRBJ2-7, the V gene TRBV5-5; D perhaps matches TRBD1 (6 bases). Germline V CDR1 and CDR2: SGHKS, YYEKEE (reference sequence). The CDR3 totals 15 residues. V lost 0 bases to trimming and J lost 3 bases, with 13 bases between them. CDR3 sequence (DNA): TGTGCCAGCAGCTTGGCTCCGAACAGGGACTACGAGCAGTACTTC. This sequence encodes CASSLAPNRDYEQYF.

The V call is TRBV10-3, the J call TRBJ1-1, with D unresolved. The germline CDR1 and CDR2 sequences are ENHRY and SYGVKD. Between the trimmed V and J ends, which lost 1 base and 8 bases, there was a span of 8 bases. This CDR3 is 12 amino acids long. In DNA form, the CDR3 reads TGTGCCATCAGTGAGTTGAGACAAGAAGCTTTCTTT. Residues: CAISELRQEAFF.

The V call is TRBV19, the J call TRBJ1-1; unclear D gene. This CDR3 comprises 12 residues. CDR1 is LNHDA and CDR2 is SQIVND in the germline V gene (reference sequence). Trimming removed 5 bases at V and 8 bases at J, with 12 bases between. The CDR3 spells CASSYPGSEAFF. For the CDR3, the DNA is TGTGCCAGTAGTTACCCCGGGTCCGAAGCTTTCTTT.

The chain has TRBV5-1 and TRBJ2-1, with TRBD1 matching over 7 bases. This CDR3 contains 13 residues. V was pared by 4 bases and J by 8 bases, with 6 bases of the junction left unmatched. The germline gives CDR1 SGHRS, CDR2 YFSETQ. In DNA form, the CDR3 reads TGCGCCAGCAGCCCAGGGACAGCGGATGAGCAGTTCTTC. Encoded protein: CASSPGTADEQFF.

The chain couples TRBV5-1 to TRBJ2-1; 8 nucleotides line up with TRBD2. V lost 7 bases and J lost 3; bases outside the gene matches: 9. This CDR3 region has 15 residues. The germline CDR1 and CDR2 sequences are SGHRS and YFSETQ. CDR3 in DNA: TGCGCCAGCGCCGAGATAGCGGGAAACTACAATGAGCAGTTCTTC. Its translation: CASAEIAGNYNEQFF.

This chain joins TRBV21-1 and TRBJ1-3; the tabulated D call, TRBD1, remains unverified against the DNA. TRBV21-1 is a listed pseudogene. CDR3 length: 15 residues. The CDR3 bases are TGTGCCAGCAGCGACCAATGGCCAGGGGGAAACACCATATATTTT. It encodes CASSDQWPGGNTIYF.

V and J are TRBV4-1 and TRBJ2-7, with 13 bases lining up with TRBD2. The length of the CDR3 is 15 residues. Trimming removed 4 bases from V and 0 bases from J; junction bases left unmatched: 0. Germline V CDR1 and CDR2: MGHRA, YSYEKL. The CDR3 is CASSRTSGSSYEQYF. The CDR3 coding sequence is TGCGCCAGCAGCCGGACTAGCGGGAGCTCCTACGAGCAGTACTTC.

The chain joins TRBV18 to TRBJ2-7, with D hard to call. Germline V gene lookup returns CDR1 KGHSH and CDR2 LQKENI. Trimming pared 0 bases from V and 2 bases from J, leaving 8 bases between. The CDR3 spans 14 residues. CDR3 protein: CASSPPLPTYEQYF. In nucleotides, the CDR3 is TGTGCCAGCTCACCACCTCTACCTACCTACGAGCAGTACTTC.

The chain has TRBV3-1 (or the pseudogene TRBV3-2) and TRBJ1-3; TRBD1 might be the D (6 bases). V lost 4 bases and J 11 bases, leaving 12 bases between the germline ends. CDR1 LGHDT and CDR2 YNNKEL come from the germline V gene (reference sequence). This CDR3 comprises 12 residues. DNA of the CDR3: TGTGCCAGCAGCCGCGACAGGTCGGCCATATATTTT. Its protein is CASSRDRSAIYF.

The V call is TRBV14, the J call TRBJ1-1, with a possible D match to TRBD1 (5 bases). CDR1 and CDR2 from the germline V gene are SGHDN and FVKESK. V lost 1 base, J lost 11 bases, and 14 bases lay in between. The CDR3 totals 13 residues. CDR3 nucleotide sequence: TGTGCCAGCAGCCAAGGGCCAGGGAGGTCCGCTTTCTTT. As protein: CASSQGPGRSAFF.